The 23 T cell receptor beta chains below all came from one sample that was sequenced in a study of blood T cell repertoires in COVID-19. TCRdb's copy holds only in-frame clones and misses some; the assay was immunoSEQ multiplex PCR. This table holds 240,000 or so clones, roughly 90% found once. Input material: peripheral blood. All receptors derive from a woman in her 30s with acute or convalescent COVID-19.

The V gene is TRBV5-8, the J gene TRBJ2-2; D is uncertain. V gave up 2 bases and J gave up 3 bases, with 8 bases separating them. Germline CDR1 reads SGHTS; CDR2 reads YDEGEE. The CDR3 length is 14 residues. The CDR3 DNA sequence: TGTGCCAGCAGCTTACCGGGTTACACCGGGGAGCTGTTTTTT. Its protein is CASSLPGYTGELFF.

Only a few counts were recorded for this clone. The V gene is TRBV27, the J gene TRBJ2-7; TRBD2 is a possible D gene (5 bases). V was shortened by 3 bases and J by 1 base, with 7 bases between the two germline ends. CDR1 MNHEY and CDR2 SMNVEV come from the germline V gene (reference sequence). This CDR3 region has 13 residues. CDR3 region: CASSLDFSYEQYF. The CDR3 DNA sequence: TGTGCCAGCAGTTTGGACTTTTCCTACGAGCAGTACTTC.

The V and J genes are TRBV25-1 and TRBJ2-3; TRBD2 matches at 7 bases. Germline V gives CDR1 MGHDK, CDR2 SYGVNS. The CDR3 extends over 17 amino acids. V shed 1 base and J 3 bases; nucleotides not matched to a gene: 10. Written as DNA, the CDR3 is TGTGCCAGCAGTGAATTTGGGGGGAGGGCCAGTACAGATACGCAGTATTTT. Protein: CASSEFGGRASTDTQYF. Looking up the rest from reference TRBV25-1 and TRBJ2-3 gives the full variable domain: EADIYQTPRYLVIGTGKKITLECSQTMGHDKMYWYQQDPGMELHLIHYSYGVNSTEKGDLSSESTVSRIRTEHFPLTLESARPSHTSQYLCASSEFGGRASTDTQYFGPGTRLTVL.

CDR3 in DNA: TGTGCCTGGAGTGTATCCGGGACAGCTTTCAATGAGCAGTTCTTC. It specifies CAWSVSGTAFNEQFF. The chain uses TRBV30 and TRBJ2-1; TRBD1 agrees at 7 bases. Trimming cost V 0 bases and J 6 bases; bases outside gene matches: 8. CDR3 length: 15 residues. Germline lookup yields CDR1 GTSNPN and CDR2 SVGIG (reference sequence).

The chain combines TRBV27 with TRBJ1-6; 9 bases match TRBD1. This CDR3 has 17 amino acids. V was pared by 2 bases and J by 7 bases, with 9 bases of the junction left unmatched. CDR1 and CDR2 from the germline V gene are MNHEY and SMNVEV (reference sequence). CDR3 nucleotide sequence: TGTGCCAGCAGTTTAAGAGCCGGGACAGGGACGAATTCACCCCTCCACTTT. Translated, it gives CASSLRAGTGTNSPLHF.

This chain connects TRBV7-2 to TRBJ2-7, with D tentatively TRBD2 (6 bases). Germline-derived CDR1 and CDR2 are SGHTA and FQGNSA. The CDR3 runs to 16 residues. With 2 bases removed from V and 6 bases from J, the gap between germline ends came to 20 bases. The CDR3, as DNA: TGTGCCAGCAGCTTAACCTCGACTAGACTGGGTCGCGAGCAGTACTTC. Protein product: CASSLTSTRLGREQYF.

This chain joins TRBV19 and TRBJ1-2, with no clear D. The V and J ends lost 7 bases and 4 bases respectively, with 10 bases between them. This CDR3 is 12 amino acids long. The germline V gene has CDR1 LNHDA and CDR2 SQIVND (reference sequence). The CDR3 loop reads CASTLAGYGYTF. The CDR3 DNA reads as TGTGCCAGTACCCTGGCGGGCTATGGCTACACCTTC.

This rearrangement joins TRBV27 to TRBJ2-7; 12 bases agree with TRBD2. Germline V gives CDR1 MNHEY, CDR2 SMNVEV (reference sequence). The ends lost 6 bases at V and 0 bases at J; junction bases unmatched: 6. There are 16 residues in the CDR3. CDR3 nucleotide sequence: TGTGCCAGCAGCGGACTAGCGGGGCTATACTCCTACGAGCAGTACTTC. This codes for CASSGLAGLYSYEQYF.

This CDR3 reads CASRRVGGSYSNQPQHF. CDR3 DNA sequence: TGTGCCAGCAGACGGGTAGGGGGTTCTTATAGCAATCAGCCCCAGCATTTT. This sequence joins TRBV5-6 and TRBJ1-5, with D possibly matching TRBD1 (6 bases). The CDR3 totals 17 residues. V lost 5 bases, J lost 0 bases, and 18 bases lay in between. Germline CDR1 SGHDT, CDR2 YYEEEE.

In this sample, this clone turned up once. The chain uses TRBV10-3 and TRBJ2-1; 7 bases match TRBD1. Germline V gene lookup returns CDR1 ENHRY and CDR2 SYGVKD. The CDR3 contains 22 residues. The V and J ends lost 2 bases and 0 bases, in that order; junction bases with no gene match: 22. The CDR3 nucleotides read TGTGCCATCAGTGAGCCCGATTTCTTGTGGGACAGTAAAAGTCGCTCCTACAATGAGCAGTTCTTC. Translation: CAISEPDFLWDSKSRSYNEQFF.

The CDR3 here is CASSQKVGLAGSGSNEQFF. The CDR3 nucleotides are TGTGCCAGCTCCCAAAAAGTAGGACTAGCGGGATCGGGATCCAATGAGCAGTTCTTC. V usage is TRBV18 and J usage is TRBJ2-1; 12 positions agree with TRBD2. V lost 6 bases to trimming and J lost 6 bases; unmatched junction nucleotides: 18. This CDR3 comprises 19 residues. CDR1 KGHSH and CDR2 LQKENI come from the germline V gene. The full variable domain, completed using reference TRBV18 and TRBJ2-1, is NAGVMQNPRHLVRRRGQEARLRCSPMKGHSHVYWYRQLPEEGLKFMVYLQKENIIDESGMPKERFSAEFPKEGPSILRIQQVVRGDSAAYFCASSQKVGLAGSGSNEQFFGPGTRLTVL.

The CDR3 protein is CASSETGSGNTIYF. In DNA, the CDR3 is TGTGCCAGCAGCGAAACAGGGTCTGGAAACACCATATATTTT. This sequence joins TRBV9 and TRBJ1-3; tentatively, D is TRBD1 (6 bases). The CDR3 runs to 14 residues. Germline CDR1 SGDLS, CDR2 YYNGEE. V was cut by 3 bases and J by 1 base, with 8 bases left in between.

The rearrangement joins TRBV19 to TRBJ2-7; TRBD2 matches 10 bases. CDR3 size: 16 residues. Germline CDR1 reads LNHDA; CDR2 reads SQIVND (reference sequence). With V trimmed by 4 bases and J by 3 bases, 9 bases remained unmatched. The CDR3 bases are TGTGCCAGTAGTACGACCCTAGCGGGAGAAGGCTACGAGCAGTACTTC. It encodes CASSTTLAGEGYEQYF.

The rearrangement uses TRBV6-6 and TRBJ1-6; D is undetermined. This CDR3 region has 15 residues. CDR1 and CDR2 from the germline V gene are MNHNY and SVGAGI (reference sequence). V lost 2 bases, J lost 0 bases, and 5 bases lay in between. This chain's CDR3 is CASSYLSSYNSPLHF. Written as DNA, the CDR3 is TGTGCCAGCAGTTACCTTAGCTCCTATAATTCACCCCTCCACTTT.

The CDR3 sequence is CASSEPGQGLHEQYF. The CDR3 nucleotides read TGTGCCAGCAGCGAACCGGGACAGGGGTTACACGAGCAGTACTTC. This chain uses TRBV7-2 with TRBJ2-7; 10 positions agree with TRBD1. Germline-derived CDR1 and CDR2 are SGHTA and FQGNSA. V was clipped by 5 bases and J by 5 bases; unmatched bases: 9. This CDR3 is built from 15 residues.

DNA for the CDR3: TGTGCCAGCAGCCCCCCTGGACTTGCTTACGAGCAGTACTTC. Its translation: CASSPPGLAYEQYF. The rearrangement uses TRBV7-9 and TRBJ2-7, with a weak D call TRBD2 (5 bases). The CDR3 spans 14 residues. Germline CDR1 is SEHNR and CDR2 is FQNEAQ (reference sequence). Trimming pared 5 bases from V and 4 bases from J, leaving 15 bases between.

The chain has TRBV9 and TRBJ1-1; 7 nucleotides line up with TRBD1. The germline CDR1 and CDR2 sequences are SGDLS and YYNGEE. Trimming removed 4 bases from V and 2 bases from J; junction bases left unmatched: 8. The CDR3 is made up of 15 amino acids. The DNA for the CDR3 is TGTGCCAGCAGCCCTCCCAGGGGGAGTAACACTGAAGCTTTCTTT. It specifies CASSPPRGSNTEAFF.

J is TRBJ2-5 and V is TRBV3-1 (or the pseudogene TRBV3-2); D call uncertain. Trimming cost V 3 bases and J 3 bases, with 14 bases left between them. The CDR3 has 15 amino acids. The germline gives CDR1 LGHDT, CDR2 YNNKEL (reference sequence). CDR3 amino acids: CASSQRGPGEETQYF. The CDR3 DNA reads as TGTGCCAGCAGCCAGAGAGGCCCTGGCGAAGAGACCCAGTACTTC.

This clone was observed a handful of times. The gene calls are TRBV6-4 and TRBJ1-5; tentatively, D is TRBD1 (5 bases). CDR1 is MRHNA and CDR2 is SNTAGT in the germline V gene. V was trimmed by 2 bases and J by 4 bases, leaving 6 bases between them. This CDR3 comprises 13 residues. CDR3 bases: TGTGCCAGCAGTGACCGGGGGAATCAGCCCCAGCATTTT. As protein: CASSDRGNQPQHF.

The genes are TRBV19 and TRBJ2-1; D may be TRBD2 (6 bases). Trimming removed 7 bases at V and 7 bases at J, with 26 bases between. The CDR3 sequence is 17 residues long. Germline CDR1 is LNHDA and CDR2 is SQIVND (reference sequence). The chain's CDR3 is CASTPERRRGGRNEQFF. In DNA, the CDR3 is TGTGCCAGTACCCCTGAGAGGCGGAGAGGAGGGCGGAATGAGCAGTTCTTC. Filled out from reference TRBV19 and TRBJ2-1, the complete variable domain reads DGGITQSPKYLFRKEGQNVTLSCEQNLNHDAMYWYRQDPGQGLRLIYYSQIVNDFQKGDIAEGYSVSREKKESFPLTVTSAQKNPTAFYLCASTPERRRGGRNEQFFGPGTRLTVL.

This clone was found a few times. The chain is built from TRBV11-1 and TRBJ2-7; D is unclear. Trimming removed 1 base from V and 7 bases from J, with 11 bases in between. The CDR3 has 13 residues. CDR1 is SGHAT, CDR2 FQDESV, per germline (reference sequence). The CDR3 region is CASSLEQSVEQYF. CDR3 bases: TGTGCCAGCAGCTTAGAACAGAGTGTAGAGCAGTACTTC. The variable domain in full, with the rest retrieved from reference TRBV11-1 and TRBJ2-7, is EAEVAQSPRYKITEKSQAVAFWCDPISGHATLYWYRQILGQGPELLVQFQDESVVDDSQLPKDRFSAERLKGVDSTLKIQPAELGDSAMYLCASSLEQSVEQYFGPGTRLTVT.

V usage is TRBV10-2 and J usage is TRBJ1-2, with TRBD1 as a possible D gene (6 bases). The ends were cut back, 7 bases at V and 4 bases at J, with 16 bases in the middle. From germline, CDR1 is WSHSY and CDR2 SAAADI. CDR3 length: 14 residues. CDR3 coding DNA: TGCGCCAGCAAAAACTCCGGGACATCCTATGGCTACACCTTC. Its protein is CASKNSGTSYGYTF.

The chain recombines TRBV14 with TRBJ2-3, with 9 positions matching TRBD1. This CDR3 comprises 16 residues. V lost 5 bases, J lost 0 bases, and 6 bases stayed unmatched. Germline-derived CDR1 and CDR2 are SGHDN and FVKESK. CDR3: CASSLGTGLSTDTQYF. CDR3 nucleotide sequence: TGTGCCAGCAGCTTGGGGACAGGGCTAAGCACAGATACGCAGTATTTT. Looking up the rest from reference TRBV14 and TRBJ2-3 gives the full variable domain: EAGVTQFPSHSVIEKGQTVTLRCDPISGHDNLYWYRRVMGKEIKFLLHFVKESKQDESGMPNNRFLAERTGGTYSTLKVQPAELEDSGVYFCASSLGTGLSTDTQYFGPGTRLTVL.